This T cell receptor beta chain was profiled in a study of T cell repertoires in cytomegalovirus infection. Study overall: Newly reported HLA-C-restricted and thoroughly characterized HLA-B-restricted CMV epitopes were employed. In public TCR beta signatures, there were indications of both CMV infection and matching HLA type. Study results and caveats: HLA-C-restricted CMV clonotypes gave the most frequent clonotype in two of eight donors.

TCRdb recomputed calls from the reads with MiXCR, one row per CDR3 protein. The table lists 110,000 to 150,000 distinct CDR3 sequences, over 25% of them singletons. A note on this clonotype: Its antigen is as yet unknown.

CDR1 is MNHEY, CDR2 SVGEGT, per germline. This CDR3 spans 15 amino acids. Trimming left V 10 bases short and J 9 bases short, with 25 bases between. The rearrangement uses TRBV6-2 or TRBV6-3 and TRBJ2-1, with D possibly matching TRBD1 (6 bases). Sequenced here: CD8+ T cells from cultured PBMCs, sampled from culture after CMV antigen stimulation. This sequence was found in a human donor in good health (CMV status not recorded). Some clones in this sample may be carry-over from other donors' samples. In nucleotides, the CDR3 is TGTGCCATCGAAGGACAGAATGCATACGAGGGTGAGCAGTTCTTC. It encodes CAIEGQNAYEGEQFF.